Presented here are 2 T cell receptor beta chains from one specimen sequenced in a study of CD8 T cells in Susac syndrome. Reverse transcription of roughly 0.5 to 1 ug RNA was carried out with random hexamers. TCRdb reprocessed the immunoSEQ multiplex PCR reads via MiXCR and lists one record per CDR3 protein. The sample includes nearly 110,000 distinct CDR3 sequences, roughly 94% of them seen just once. Sequencing was done on a sample of CD8+ T cells from PBMCs. The receptors here all came from a human donor with Susac syndrome.

The chain employs TRBV6-1 and TRBJ2-2; 11 nucleotides line up with TRBD2. The CDR3 extends over 16 amino acids. The junction had 7 bases not matched to a gene; V was cut back by 6 bases and J by 4 bases. Looked up from germline, CDR1 is MNHNS and CDR2 is SASEGT. CDR3 coding DNA: TGTGCCAGCAGCTCCACTAGCGGGGGTCTCACCGGGGAGCTGTTTTTT. This gives the protein CASSSTSGGLTGELFF.

The genes are TRBV12-3 or TRBV12-4 and TRBJ2-3, with D possibly being TRBD2 (6 bases). The CDR3 has 16 amino acids. V lost 2 bases and J 2 bases, leaving 14 bases between the germline ends. In DNA, the CDR3 is TGTGCCAGCAGTTTATCCTTGAGACTAGACACAGATACGCAGTATTTT. This sequence encodes CASSLSLRLDTDTQYF.